One sample yielded the 18 T cell receptor beta chains listed below, sequenced in a study of cytotoxic CD8 clonotypes in ibrutinib-treated CLL. Sequenced by immunoSEQ multiplex PCR; TCRdb stores in-frame clones only, minus some. The table records about 160,000 clones, over 75% of them present only once. Source: PBMCs, taken at disease progression, from a patient treated with ibrutinib. All receptors come from a human donor with chronic lymphocytic leukemia.

This rearrangement joins TRBV7-3 to TRBJ2-1, with D perhaps matching TRBD1 (6 bases). This CDR3 contains 18 residues. Germline CDR1 reads SGHTA; CDR2 reads FQGTGA. Trimming removed 5 bases from V and 0 bases from J, with 20 bases in between. The CDR3 region is CASSPSSGAESSYNEQFF. The CDR3 DNA sequence: TGTGCCAGCAGCCCATCCTCAGGGGCGGAAAGCTCCTACAATGAGCAGTTCTTC.

The CDR3 sequence: CAWSGPRGGGQPQHF. The CDR3 region has the DNA TGTGCCTGGAGTGGACCGAGGGGCGGCGGACAGCCCCAGCATTTT. The chain couples TRBV30 to TRBJ1-5; D is perhaps TRBD1 (5 bases). The CDR3 sequence is 15 residues long. Germline values: CDR1 GTSNPN, CDR2 SVGIG (reference sequence). The germline V and J ends were trimmed by 1 base and 7 bases, with 17 bases remaining between them.

The rearrangement uses TRBV4-2 and TRBJ2-7; D not resolved. Germline assignment: CDR1 LGHNA and CDR2 YNFKEQ. This CDR3 is built from 12 residues. Trimming shortened V by 4 bases and J by 7 bases, and 11 bases separated the two germline ends. Written as DNA, the CDR3 is TGTGCCAGCAGCCCCCGACGGTGGGAGCAGTACTTC. Amino acid sequence: CASSPRRWEQYF.

V gene TRBV5-1 combines with J gene TRBJ2-7, with TRBD1 matching 9 bases. V gave up 1 base and J gave up 3 bases; unmatched junction bases: 5. This CDR3 contains 15 residues. The germline gives CDR1 SGHRS, CDR2 YFSETQ. CDR3 in DNA: TGCGCCAGCAGCTTGCCGGGACAGGGAAACTACGAGCAGTACTTC. This gives the protein CASSLPGQGNYEQYF.

The chain has TRBV18 and TRBJ2-7; 11 bases are shared with TRBD2. The germline gives CDR1 KGHSH, CDR2 LQKENI. This CDR3 is built from 17 residues. Germline trimming cut 2 bases from V and 0 bases from J; bases unmatched to any gene: 6. This CDR3 reads CASSPFGLAGGSYEQYF. DNA of the CDR3: TGTGCCAGCTCACCATTCGGTCTAGCGGGAGGCTCCTACGAGCAGTACTTC.

The genes are TRBV5-1 and TRBJ1-1; TRBD1 matches at 8 bases. V was pared by 0 bases and J by 0 bases, with 4 bases of the junction left unmatched. CDR1 is SGHRS, CDR2 YFSETQ, per germline. The CDR3 covers 16 residues. CDR3 nucleotide sequence: TGCGCCAGCAGCTTGGGCAGGGGGCTCTTGAACACTGAAGCTTTCTTT. Translating gives CASSLGRGLLNTEAFF.

The V and J genes are TRBV5-1 and TRBJ1-1; 8 bases align to TRBD1. Losses at the gene ends were 0 bases for V and 5 bases for J; bases not matched to a gene: 18. The CDR3 extends over 19 amino acids. The V gene's germline CDR1 is SGHRS and CDR2 YFSETQ. CDR3 in DNA: TGCGCCAGCAGCTTGGCCGTGAGACAGGGGACTCCTCATGGGACTGAAGCTTTCTTT. Translating it yields CASSLAVRQGTPHGTEAFF.

This clone was observed a handful of times. As DNA, the CDR3 is TGTGCCAGCAGCTTAGGCTGGGATAATGAAAAACTGTTTTTT. Encoded protein: CASSLGWDNEKLFF. J is TRBJ1-4 and V is TRBV7-9; D call uncertain. This CDR3 has 14 amino acids. V was shortened by 1 base and J by 4 bases, with 7 bases between the two germline ends. Germline V gene lookup returns CDR1 SEHNR and CDR2 FQNEAQ (reference sequence).

This chain links TRBV5-1 with TRBJ2-1; TRBD2 agrees at 8 bases. The CDR3 sequence is 13 residues long. Trimming at V came to 0 bases and at J to 8 bases, leaving 1 base not matched to a gene. Germline V gives CDR1 SGHRS, CDR2 YFSETQ. This CDR3 is CASSLGAGDEQFF. The CDR3 nucleotides read TGCGCCAGCAGCTTGGGAGCGGGAGATGAGCAGTTCTTC.

The chain carries TRBV2 and TRBJ1-1, with D possibly TRBD1 on 5 matching bases. Deletions cut 10 bases from V and 2 bases from J, with 20 bases between. Germline V gene lookup returns CDR1 SNHLY and CDR2 FYNNEI. The CDR3 contains 15 residues. In nucleotides, the CDR3 is TGTGCCACCCTAAGGGCGGGGGTAGGTAACACTGAAGCTTTCTTT. It yields the protein CATLRAGVGNTEAFF.

J is TRBJ1-2 and V is TRBV10-3, with D possibly being TRBD1 (5 bases). The CDR3 has 18 residues. V was shortened by 3 bases and J by 6 bases, with 26 bases between the two germline ends. Germline CDR1 is ENHRY and CDR2 is SYGVKD. Here the CDR3 reads CAISDWQGFFSRADGYTF. The CDR3 bases are TGTGCCATCAGTGACTGGCAGGGCTTCTTTTCGCGCGCTGATGGCTACACCTTC.

This clone was found once. This rearrangement joins TRBV7-3 to TRBJ1-3, with D uncertain. CDR1 SGHTA and CDR2 FQGTGA come from the germline V gene. This CDR3 is 13 amino acids long. Trimming left V 4 bases short and J 4 bases short, with 8 bases between. CDR3 in DNA: TGTGCCAGCAGCTCGGGAAGGGGAAACACCATATATTTT. It translates to CASSSGRGNTIYF.

This clone is a singleton in its sample. This rearrangement joins TRBV14 to TRBJ2-3; 7 nucleotides match TRBD2. CDR3 length equals 16 residues. V dropped 1 base and J dropped 0; count of bases not matched to a gene: 4. The germline V gene encodes CDR1 SGHDN and CDR2 FVKESK. The CDR3 DNA sequence: TGTGCCAGCAGCCAAGGCGTTAGCGGGAGCACAGATACGCAGTATTTT. Its protein product is CASSQGVSGSTDTQYF. Together with reference TRBV14 and TRBJ2-3, the CDR3 gives the full variable domain: EAGVTQFPSHSVIEKGQTVTLRCDPISGHDNLYWYRRVMGKEIKFLLHFVKESKQDESGMPNNRFLAERTGGTYSTLKVQPAELEDSGVYFCASSQGVSGSTDTQYFGPGTRLTVL.

V is TRBV5-4 and J is TRBJ2-3; D perhaps matches TRBD1 (5 bases). Germline values: CDR1 SGHNT, CDR2 YYREEE (reference sequence). The germline V and J ends were trimmed by 1 base and 5 bases, with 14 bases remaining between them. The CDR3 loop spans 15 amino acids. CDR3 bases: TGTGCCAGCAGCTTGCGGCAGGGTGGCGGAGATACGCAGTATTTT. Translation: CASSLRQGGGDTQYF.

The V gene is TRBV28, the J gene TRBJ1-2, with TRBD1 matching over 7 bases. The germline gives CDR1 MDHEN, CDR2 SYDVKM. The CDR3 consists of 15 residues. V gave up 5 bases and J gave up 8 bases; unmatched junction bases: 14. The CDR3 DNA reads as TGTGCCAGCAGTCCGGGGGACAGCGAAACGAGGGGCTACACCTTC. Protein sequence: CASSPGDSETRGYTF.

The chain links TRBV19 to TRBJ2-4; a possible D gene is TRBD2 (6 bases). CDR3 length: 16 amino acids. V was shortened by 5 bases and J by 0 bases, with 14 bases between the two germline ends. Germline V gene data show CDR1 as LNHDA and CDR2 as SQIVND (reference sequence). CDR3 sequence: CASSRAGSIAKNIQYF. CDR3 bases: TGTGCCAGTAGTCGGGCGGGATCTATAGCCAAAAACATTCAGTACTTC.

The rearrangement links TRBV9 to TRBJ2-3; D call uncertain. Trimming removed 4 bases at V and 0 bases at J, with 9 bases between. Germline CDR1 and CDR2: SGDLS and YYNGEE. This CDR3 region has 14 residues. For the CDR3, the DNA is TGTGCCAGCAGCCAAATGGCTAGCACAGATACGCAGTATTTT. Amino acid sequence: CASSQMASTDTQYF.

V gene TRBV21-1 combines with J gene TRBJ1-2; the DNA was not compared with TRBD1, the D call given in the table. TRBV21-1 is noted as a pseudogene. The CDR3 runs to 17 residues. CDR3 sequence: CASSKALIVTANYGYTF. CDR3 bases: TGTGCCAGCAGCAAAGCGCTGATTGTAACAGCTAACTATGGCTACACCTTC.